This T cell receptor (beta chain) was recovered during a study of shared clonotypes between healthy human individuals. Study-wide results and limits: In general, naive subsets displayed greater estimated richness than memory subsets did. It was observed that about 5% of naive CD4 clonotypes were shared across a handful of donors.

Trimming cost V 3 bases and J 1 base, with 12 bases left between them. Germline V gene sequence: CDR1 MNHEY, CDR2 SMNVEV (reference sequence). This CDR3 comprises 15 residues. The assay was carried out at the deep level. Here immunoSEQ multiplex PCR was the method, and the copy in TCRdb shows in-frame clones only, minus some. This sample has approximately 2.4 million clones, with 90% to 96% found just once. Comments on this clone: Antigen unknown. The sample holds other DNA sequences that translate to the same CDR3.

The sequenced material came from naive CD4+ T cells sorted from blood. Subset: CD45RA+ positively selected. The sequence came from a man aged 18 to 29 in good health. The chain is built from TRBV27 and TRBJ1-1; D is perhaps TRBD1 (6 bases). The CDR3 nucleotides are TGTGCCAGCAGTTTGGGGGGCAGGGGGAACACTGAAGCTTTCTTT. It codes for CASSLGGRGNTEAFF.